The 5 T cell receptor beta chains below all came from one sample that was sequenced in a study of monozygotic twins with inflammatory bowel disease. TCRdb reworked the 5' RACE reads into one entry per CDR3 protein, no DNA. The table gives around 450,000 distinct CDR3 sequences; the top ten clones make up about 2.2% of it. Sequencing was carried out using blood. The receptors originated from a human donor with ulcerative colitis or Crohn's disease, or a healthy co-twin of an affected twin (not recorded which).

The rearrangement joins TRBV20-1 to TRBJ2-5; TCRdb's D call, TRBD1, is unchecked because there is no DNA. From germline, CDR1 is DFQATT and CDR2 SNEGSKA (reference sequence). The CDR3 runs 14 residues. The CDR3 here is CSARPFAGQETQYF.

The chain joins TRBV28 to TRBJ2-2. Germline V gene sequence: CDR1 MDHEN, CDR2 SYDVKM. The CDR3 loop spans 13 amino acids. The CDR3 sequence: CASSHDQTGELFF. Combining the CDR3 with reference TRBV28 and TRBJ2-2 gives the whole variable domain DVKVTQSSRYLVKRTGEKVFLECVQDMDHENMFWYRQDPGLGLRLIYFSYDVKMKEKGDIPEGYSVSREKKERFSLILESASTNQTSMYLCASSHDQTGELFFGEGSRLTVL.

The chain links TRBV5-1 to TRBJ2-7; no DNA is available, so the TRBD1 call from TCRdb remains unchecked. The CDR3 covers 14 residues. Germline CDR1 is SGHRS and CDR2 is YFSETQ. The CDR3 sequence: CASSPQGAGDEQYF.

The rearrangement joins TRBV5-4 to TRBJ2-7. Per the germline V gene, CDR1 is SGHNT and CDR2 is YYREEE (reference sequence). There are 15 residues in the CDR3. The CDR3 region is CASSFGSVGAHEQYF. Supplemented by reference TRBV5-4 and TRBJ2-7, the full variable domain reads ETGVTQSPTHLIKTRGQQVTLRCSSQSGHNTVSWYQQALGQGPQFIFQYYREEENGRGNFPPRFSGLQFPNYSSELNVNALELDDSALYLCASSFGSVGAHEQYFGPGTRLTVT.

The V call is TRBV10-3, the J call TRBJ1-1; TCRdb picks TRBD1, but there is no DNA to check that call. The germline V gene has CDR1 ENHRY and CDR2 SYGVKD. The CDR3 covers 14 residues. The CDR3: CATFSAREGTEAFF.